The entry that follows covers one TCR beta chain sequence. This clone appeared a single time. The clone's antigen remains unknown. No base quality information exists; no much larger clone differs at one position. Repertoires were sampled repeatedly over the course of chemoradiotherapy so that clonal expansion in the tumor microenvironment could be followed. These data are taken from a study of chemoradiotherapy in HPV16-positive cancers (dated by TCRdb to 2022 to 2024). Notes on the research overall: Candidate HPV-specific T-cell clones and common TCR motifs were defined by functional T-cell assays performed on cells from two HPV16-positive patients. Whether T-cell immunity against the HPV oncoproteins E6 and E7 changes during chemoradiotherapy and whether survival is affected by this immunity were examined in the study. The candidate HPV-specific TCRs and motifs were then tracked in TCR repertoires from over 80 patients with HPV-related cancers.

Library generation was performed with the immunoSEQ multiplex PCR assay. As stored in TCRdb, this immuneACCESS dataset retains in-frame rearrangements with V and J assigned. A fraction of the clones does not appear; measured against another copy, unresolved V genes explain less than half of the discrepancy, and the remainder lacks a known reason. Present in this sample are approximately 17,000 clones, under 90% of which were seen just once. The leading ten clones occupy roughly 2.3% of the sample. What the research found in general, with its limitations: Expansion of candidate HPV-specific clones and E7-related TCR motifs was observed in the tumor microenvironment during treatment, whereas no such expansion was observed for non-HPV-specific T cells. Among HPV16-positive patients, expansion of HPV-responsive T cells during chemoradiotherapy was associated with better recurrence-free survival. The functional definition of HPV-specific T cells came from only a couple of HPV16-positive patients, and the survival association was reported for HPV16-positive patients.

The CDR3 sequence holds 16 residues, the cysteine and phenylalanine included. CDR3 DNA is the only sequence kept; it has 48 bases, read in frame from the first base. The germline V gene sets CDR1 to MDHEN and CDR2 to SYDVKM. V is shortened by 6 bases, J by 0 bases, and the region joining them spans 15 bases. The chain employs TRBV28 and TRBJ2-4; confidence is insufficient to name the D gene. Sequenced here: blood, sampled from a patient who underwent chemoradiotherapy. This TCR was sampled from a human donor with HPV-associated anogenital cancer. The sequenced DNA is TGTGCCAGCAGCCCTACAACCGCTCTAGCCAAAAACATTCAGTACTTC. It translates as CASSPTTALAKNIQYF.